This TCR beta chain was sequenced during a study of regulatory T cells in long-lasting Graves disease. Time point of the sample: newly diagnosed GD, antithyroid drugs for less than 3 months. Following extraction of RNA from PBMCs, that RNA was used to make the TCR library. Trimming took off 5 bases at V and 2 bases at J, with 9 bases between the two ends. Looked up from germline, CDR1 is KGHDR and CDR2 is SFDVKD. CDR3 size: 14 residues. Building the TCR beta libraries relied on iRepertoire HTBI primers, and CDR3 regions underwent Arm-PCR. TCRdb independently ran MiXCR on the multiplex PCR reads; one entry per CDR3 protein. Found here are about 470,000 distinct CDR3 sequences, around 14% of them singletons; the top ten hold 16%. This same sample was also taken into another study, of T cells in Graves' hyperthyroidism and ophthalmopathy. That source reports: Based on clinical symptoms, serum thyroxine and TRAb, thyroid ultrasound and orbital computed tomography, diagnoses were reached.

The sequences come from peripheral blood mononuclear cells (PBMCs), collected at new diagnosis, from a patient treated with antithyroid drugs. The source is a woman younger than 45 with Graves disease. This chain connects TRBV24-1 to TRBJ2-1; D unclear. The CDR3 region has the DNA TGTGCCACCAGTGCGGGCCCTACCTACAATGAGCAGTTCTTC. This gives the protein CATSAGPTYNEQFF.